This T cell receptor beta chain is drawn from a study of blood T cell repertoires in COVID-19 (dated by TCRdb to the early 2020s). With regard to the full study: Samples covering the acute and convalescent phases of COVID-19 were provided by collaborators in the United States, Italy and Spain. Samples were obtained from the ongoing ImmuneRACE study (first 160 participants) and from about 1,300 subjects provided by 6 global collaborators. The repertoires were released in a freely available public database intended as a resource for research on the immune response to SARS-CoV-2. Deeply sampled blood TCRbeta repertoires from subjects exposed to, actively infected with, or recovered from COVID-19 were included in the dataset. The prospective study material was composed of cDNA or gDNA derived from T cells, B-cell-depleted T cells, or PBMCs. Where available, HLA class I and class II types were obtained from metadata supplied by the sample provider rather than from assay-based typing. The sample metadata nearly always contained a de-identified subject ID, COVID-19 status, age in years and sex.

The immunoSEQ Assay, a bias-controlled multiplex PCR, was used to amplify TCRbeta CDR3 regions from genomic DNA. As for the original processing: Nucleated cell counts per sample were estimated from amplification of reference gene primers within the assay. To quantify the absolute abundance of each unique TCRbeta CDR3 rearrangement, sequence reads were collapsed and filtered. For each sample, productive Simpson clonality was calculated by taking the square root of Simpson's diversity index across productive rearrangements. What TCRdb holds here is the immuneACCESS table cut down to in-frame rearrangements. Part of the clones is not present; checked against another copy, under half of the missing clones reflect an unresolved V gene, and the others are unexplained. D and trimming come from the DNA, and the V and J calls and clone size come from that table. A total of about 200,000 clones appear in this sample, 89% of them only once. The ten largest make up under 7% of the sample.

Of note for this clone: Its antigen target is currently unknown. One base away there is no much larger clone; base qualities are not given.

Beyond this particular receptor, the publication reports: The amount of clinical and demographic metadata varied by source and participant and was provided uncurated.

Another Seattle source contributed samples from volunteer blood donors who had recovered from COVID-19. Collaborating institutions collected whole blood in K2EDTA tubes following their own protocols. Collaborator samples were shipped for TCRbeta analysis as frozen whole blood, isolated PBMCs, or DNA extracted from either sample type. Material for sequencing was peripheral blood. The clonotype comes from a man between 60 and 75 years old who had recovered from COVID-19.

The encoded CDR3 is CASSLVGTGKLLNYGYTF. Here is the DNA: TGCGCCAGCAGCTTGGTAGGGACAGGGAAGCTATTAAACTATGGCTACACCTTC. The V and J segments used are TRBV5-1 and TRBJ1-2; 9 junctional bases match TRBD1. The germline V gene sets CDR1 to SGHRS and CDR2 to YFSETQ. V loses 0 bases at its end and J loses 2 bases; junction bases beyond the gene matches: 11. The CDR3 numbers 18 residues from cysteine through phenylalanine. Only the CDR3 part of the read is kept: 54 bases, read in frame from the first base.